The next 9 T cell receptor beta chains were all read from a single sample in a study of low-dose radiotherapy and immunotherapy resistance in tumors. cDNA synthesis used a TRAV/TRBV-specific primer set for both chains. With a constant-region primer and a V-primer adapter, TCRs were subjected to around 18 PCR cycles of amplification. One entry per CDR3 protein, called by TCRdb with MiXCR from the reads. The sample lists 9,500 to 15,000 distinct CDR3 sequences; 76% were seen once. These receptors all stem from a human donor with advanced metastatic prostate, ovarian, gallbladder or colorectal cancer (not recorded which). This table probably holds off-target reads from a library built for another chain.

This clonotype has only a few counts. The CDR3 reads CASSPGLSTDTQYF. In nucleotides, the CDR3 is TGTGCCAGCTCACCCGGACTGAGCACAGATACGCAGTATTTT. The chain employs TRBV18 and TRBJ2-3, with a weak D call TRBD2 (5 bases). There are 14 residues in the CDR3. Trimming shortened V by 3 bases and J by 0 bases, and 7 bases separated the two germline ends. CDR1 and CDR2 (germline): KGHSH, LQKENI.

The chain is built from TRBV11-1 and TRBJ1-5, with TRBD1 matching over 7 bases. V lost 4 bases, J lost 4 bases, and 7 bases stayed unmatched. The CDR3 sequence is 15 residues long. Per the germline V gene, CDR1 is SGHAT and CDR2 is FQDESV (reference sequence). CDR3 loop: CASSSGTAENQPQHF. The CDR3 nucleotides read TGTGCCAGCAGCTCTGGGACAGCGGAGAATCAGCCCCAGCATTTT.

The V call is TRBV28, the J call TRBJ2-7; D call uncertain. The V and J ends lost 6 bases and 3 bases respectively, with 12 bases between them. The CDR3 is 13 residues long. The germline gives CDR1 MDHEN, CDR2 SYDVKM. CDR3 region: CASSKGMGYEQYF. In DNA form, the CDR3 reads TGTGCCAGCAGCAAAGGAATGGGCTACGAGCAGTACTTC.

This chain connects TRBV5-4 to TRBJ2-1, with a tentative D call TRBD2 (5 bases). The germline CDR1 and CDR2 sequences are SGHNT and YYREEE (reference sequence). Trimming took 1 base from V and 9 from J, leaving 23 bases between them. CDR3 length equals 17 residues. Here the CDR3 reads CASSLFGGGSGGAEQFF. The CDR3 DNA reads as TGTGCCAGCAGCTTGTTCGGAGGCGGCAGCGGAGGCGCTGAGCAGTTCTTC. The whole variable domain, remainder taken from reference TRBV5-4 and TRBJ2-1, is ETGVTQSPTHLIKTRGQQVTLRCSSQSGHNTVSWYQQALGQGPQFIFQYYREEENGRGNFPPRFSGLQFPNYSSELNVNALELDDSALYLCASSLFGGGSGGAEQFFGPGTRLTVL.

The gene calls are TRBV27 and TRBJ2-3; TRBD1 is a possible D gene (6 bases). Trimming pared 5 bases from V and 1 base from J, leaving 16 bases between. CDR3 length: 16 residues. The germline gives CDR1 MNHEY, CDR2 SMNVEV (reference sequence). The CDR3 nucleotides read TGTGCCAGCAGTGGTCAGGGGTGGGACGGCACAGATACGCAGTATTTT. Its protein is CASSGQGWDGTDTQYF.

The DNA for the CDR3 is TGTGCCAGCTCACCCTTATCGACCGGGGAGCTGTTTTTT. It specifies CASSPLSTGELFF. The rearrangement uses TRBV18 and TRBJ2-2; D not certain. The CDR3 length is 13 residues. Deletions cut 3 bases from V and 5 bases from J, with 7 bases between. Germline CDR1 and CDR2: KGHSH and LQKENI.

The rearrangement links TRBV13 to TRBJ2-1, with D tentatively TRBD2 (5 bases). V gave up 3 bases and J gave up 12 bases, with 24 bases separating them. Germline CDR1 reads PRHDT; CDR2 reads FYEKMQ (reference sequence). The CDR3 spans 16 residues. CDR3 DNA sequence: TGTGCCAGCAGCTTCTCAAGCACCCGGGGAAGGGTTGGGCAGTTCTTC. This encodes CASSFSSTRGRVGQFF.

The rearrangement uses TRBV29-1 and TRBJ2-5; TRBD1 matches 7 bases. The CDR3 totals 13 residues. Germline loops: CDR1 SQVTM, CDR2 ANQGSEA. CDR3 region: CSVNTGELETQYF. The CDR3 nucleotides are TGCAGTGTCAATACAGGGGAATTAGAGACCCAGTACTTC.

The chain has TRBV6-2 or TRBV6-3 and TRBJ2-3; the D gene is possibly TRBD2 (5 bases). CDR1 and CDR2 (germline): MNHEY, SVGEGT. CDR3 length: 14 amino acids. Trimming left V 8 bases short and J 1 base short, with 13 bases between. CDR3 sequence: CASRQRPRTDTQYF. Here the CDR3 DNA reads TGTGCCAGCCGCCAGCGGCCACGCACAGATACGCAGTATTTT.